The T cell receptor beta chain described here comes from a study of early T cells in non-severe SARS-CoV-2 infection. Looking at the study overall: Chains from this unsorted whole-blood bulk RNA could not be paired. Regarding the study as a whole: VDJdb matching favored anti-spike CD8 responses, missing private and CD4 specificities.

V lost 1 base to trimming and J lost 2 bases, with 11 bases between them. The CDR3 has 15 residues. The germline V gene has CDR1 SGHTA and CDR2 FQGNSA. Tagging with unique molecular identifiers was applied to individual cDNA molecules. TCRdb re-analysed the 5' RACE reads in MiXCR, keeping a single row per CDR3 protein. The sample includes approximately 120,000 distinct CDR3 sequences, around 14% seen only once; the top ten take less than 25%. Points on this clonotype: Antigen unknown.

The TCR comes from an adult who was a healthcare worker with PCR-confirmed SARS-CoV-2 infection or an uninfected control (not recorded which). The specimen sequenced was whole blood. The chain recombines TRBV7-2 with TRBJ2-5; D not certain. The CDR3 DNA reads as TGTGCCAGCAGCTTAGGGCTAAGTTGGCAAGAGACCCAGTACTTC. Translating it yields CASSLGLSWQETQYF.